These 13 T cell receptor beta chains originate from one sample sequenced in a study of blood T cell repertoires in COVID-19. Libraries were prepared by immunoSEQ multiplex PCR; TCRdb keeps only in-frame clonotypes and omits some of them. This sample yields 200,000 to 300,000 clones, of which around nine tenths are seen a single time; 8.5% to 10% belongs to the top ten. Input material: peripheral blood. The source is a man in his forties who had recovered from COVID-19.

The chain recombines TRBV6-7 with TRBJ2-7; maybe TRBD1 (6 bases). TRBV6-7 is identified as an open reading frame with a role that is uncertain. The CDR3 is 14 residues long. V lost 5 bases and J lost 4, with 15 bases in between. CDR3 sequence: CASSDLGGIYEQYF. In DNA, the CDR3 is TGTGCCAGCAGTGACCTAGGGGGAATTTACGAGCAGTACTTC.

The chain links TRBV5-1 to TRBJ2-3; D may be TRBD2 (6 bases). V was shortened by 2 bases and J by 1 base, with 8 bases between the two germline ends. The CDR3 extends over 14 amino acids. CDR1 is SGHRS and CDR2 is YFSETQ in the germline V gene. For the CDR3, the DNA is TGCGCCAGCAGCTTCTGGGGGGGCACAGATACGCAGTATTTT. It translates to CASSFWGGTDTQYF.

The sample holds one count of this clone. The chain combines TRBV11-2 with TRBJ2-5; D remains unclear. With 3 bases removed from V and 5 bases from J, the gap between germline ends came to 16 bases. This CDR3 contains 15 residues. Looked up from germline, CDR1 is SGHAT and CDR2 is FQNNGV. Here the CDR3 DNA reads TGTGCCAGCAGCTTGACCCGCGGCCGAGGCGAGACCCAGTACTTC. Protein sequence: CASSLTRGRGETQYF.

This chain connects TRBV5-1 to TRBJ2-7, with 12 positions matching TRBD2. The CDR3 consists of 16 residues. Germline CDR1 SGHRS, CDR2 YFSETQ. Trimming took 0 bases from V and 2 from J; bases not matched to a gene: 3. The CDR3 bases are TGCGCCAGCAGCTTGGGGGGACTAGCGGGCGCCTACGAGCAGTACTTC. This encodes CASSLGGLAGAYEQYF.

This chain joins TRBV3-1 (or the pseudogene TRBV3-2) and TRBJ2-7, with 9 bases that match TRBD1. Unmatched junction bases numbered 12, after V lost 1 base and J lost 5 bases. Germline assignment: CDR1 LGHDT and CDR2 YNNKEL (reference sequence). CDR3 length: 17 amino acids. The chain's CDR3 is CASSQVSTGGASHEQYF. As DNA, the CDR3 is TGTGCCAGCAGCCAAGTTTCTACAGGGGGCGCGTCGCACGAGCAGTACTTC.

The rearrangement uses TRBV7-7 and TRBJ2-1, with 8 bases that match TRBD1. The CDR3 totals 15 residues. Germline V gives CDR1 SSHAT, CDR2 FNYEAQ (reference sequence). The V and J ends lost 5 bases and 4 bases, in that order; junction bases with no gene match: 7. The CDR3 DNA reads as TGTGCCAGCAGCGACGGGACAGGAGATTACAATGAGCAGTTCTTC. Its translation: CASSDGTGDYNEQFF. Using reference TRBV7-7 and TRBJ2-1 for the parts outside the CDR3, the full variable domain is GAGVSQSPRYKVTKRGQDVTLRCDPISSHATLYWYQQALGQGPEFLTYFNYEAQPDKSGLPSDRFSAERPEGSISTLTIQRTEQRDSAMYRCASSDGTGDYNEQFFGPGTRLTVL.

The CDR3 DNA sequence: TGCGCCAGCAGCTTAAGCGGGAGGGGGCAAGAGACCCAGTACTTC. The encoded protein is CASSLSGRGQETQYF. The chain recombines TRBV5-1 with TRBJ2-5, with 10 bases lining up with TRBD2. V was pared by 2 bases and J by 2 bases, with 3 bases of the junction left unmatched. In germline, CDR1 is SGHRS, CDR2 YFSETQ. The CDR3 loop spans 15 amino acids.

The chain is built from TRBV6-5 and TRBJ1-3, with D possibly being TRBD1 (5 bases). Germline lookup yields CDR1 MNHEY and CDR2 SVGAGI. The CDR3 sequence is 15 residues long. Deletions cut 0 bases from V and 5 bases from J, with 11 bases between. CDR3 sequence reads: CASSYSAGLRNTIYF. The CDR3, as DNA: TGTGCCAGCAGTTACTCGGCAGGGCTTAGAAACACCATATATTTT.

The chain employs TRBV4-3 and TRBJ2-1; no clear D gene. The CDR3 consists of 16 residues. From germline, CDR1 is LGHNA and CDR2 YSLEER. V dropped 1 base and J dropped 8 bases, with 18 bases sitting between them. CDR3 sequence reads: CASSQAGGGYGYEQFF. CDR3 sequence (DNA): TGCGCCAGCAGCCAAGCTGGTGGCGGCTACGGGTATGAGCAGTTCTTC.

The chain combines TRBV9 with TRBJ1-2; TRBD1 agrees at 8 bases. Unmatched junction bases numbered 9, after V lost 0 bases and J lost 8 bases. The V gene's germline CDR1 is SGDLS and CDR2 YYNGEE. The CDR3 is 15 amino acids. CDR3 DNA: TGTGCCAGCAGCGTAGATCAGGGGGCGACCGGGGGCTACACCTTC. This gives the protein CASSVDQGATGGYTF.

The chain employs TRBV7-2 and TRBJ1-4, with D maybe TRBD1 (5 bases). Germline V gene lookup returns CDR1 SGHTA and CDR2 FQGNSA. This CDR3 has 18 residues. Deletions cut 0 bases from V and 2 bases from J, with 16 bases between. DNA of the CDR3: TGTGCCAGCAGCTTAGCCAGGGTGGGTGTGTCGACTAATGAAAAACTGTTTTTT. It yields the protein CASSLARVGVSTNEKLFF.

The rearrangement links TRBV19 to TRBJ2-4; weak D call: TRBD1 (5 bases). The CDR3 loop spans 18 amino acids. From germline, CDR1 is LNHDA and CDR2 SQIVND (reference sequence). V lost 2 bases and J 7 bases, leaving 24 bases between the germline ends. DNA of the CDR3: TGTGCCAGTAGTATAAGGGCGGCAGGGTCTAATAAGGGGAACATTCAGTACTTC. Its protein product is CASSIRAAGSNKGNIQYF.

The chain joins TRBV5-5 to TRBJ2-3; maybe TRBD1 (6 bases). The CDR3 contains 19 residues. V was clipped by 4 bases and J by 1 base, with 25 bases between them. Germline CDR1 and CDR2: SGHKS and YYEKEE (reference sequence). The CDR3 loop reads CASSPRDQILAGGTDTQYF. The CDR3, as DNA: TGTGCCAGCAGCCCCCGGGATCAAATCCTAGCAGGGGGCACAGATACGCAGTATTTT.